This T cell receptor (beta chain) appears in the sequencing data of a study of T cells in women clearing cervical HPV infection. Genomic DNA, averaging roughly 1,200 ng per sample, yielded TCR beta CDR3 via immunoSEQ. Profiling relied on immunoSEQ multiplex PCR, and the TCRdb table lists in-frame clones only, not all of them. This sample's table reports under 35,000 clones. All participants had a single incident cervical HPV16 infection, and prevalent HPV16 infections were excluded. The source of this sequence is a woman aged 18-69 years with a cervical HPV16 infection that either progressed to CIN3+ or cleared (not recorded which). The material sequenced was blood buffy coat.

Partial CDR3 DNA: TGTGCCAGCAGCTTGCTTGACGGGAGGACAGATACC. The encoded protein is CASSLLDGRTDT. The full CDR3 sequence reads CASSLLDGRTDTQYF. The rearrangement joins TRBV5-5 to TRBJ2-5, with D possibly being TRBD2 (7 bases). The CDR3 extends 3 residues past the end of the read, so its final part is completed from the germline J gene. This CDR3 has 15 residues. Germline V CDR1 and CDR2: SGHKS, YYEKEE (reference sequence).